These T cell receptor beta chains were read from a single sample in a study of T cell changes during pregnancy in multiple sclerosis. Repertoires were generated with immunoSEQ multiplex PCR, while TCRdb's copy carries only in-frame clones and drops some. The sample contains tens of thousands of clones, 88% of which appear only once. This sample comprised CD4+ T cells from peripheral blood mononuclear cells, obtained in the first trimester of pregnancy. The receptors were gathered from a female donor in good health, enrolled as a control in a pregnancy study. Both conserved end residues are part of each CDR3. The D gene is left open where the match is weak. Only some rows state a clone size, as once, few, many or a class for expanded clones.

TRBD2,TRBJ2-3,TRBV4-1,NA,TGCGCCAGCAGCCAAGATCGGGAGGTTCCCCACGTTGGCACAGATACGCAGTATTTT,CASSQDREVPHVGTDTQYF
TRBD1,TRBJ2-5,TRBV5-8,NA,TGTGCCAGCAGCTTGTTCGGGACAGGGTTTTTGAAGACCCAGTACTTC,CASSLFGTGFLKTQYF
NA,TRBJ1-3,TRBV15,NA,TGTGCCACCAGCAGACCCCTTGGGGGGGGCGGAAACACCATATATTTT,CATSRPLGGGGNTIYF
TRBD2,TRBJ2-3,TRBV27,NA,TGTGCCAGCAGTTGGACTAGCGGGACAGATACGCAGTATTTT,CASSWTSGTDTQYF
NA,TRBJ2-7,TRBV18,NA,TGTGCCAGCTCACCCGATCGGGAGCTCTCCTACGAGCAGTACTTC,CASSPDRELSYEQYF
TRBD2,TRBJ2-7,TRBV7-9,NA,TGTGCCAGCAGCCCGGGAGGGACCTACGAGCAGTACTTC,CASSPGGTYEQYF
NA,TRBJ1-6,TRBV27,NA,TGTGCCAGCAGTTTAACCGACAGTCATAATTCACCCCTCCACTTT,CASSLTDSHNSPLHF
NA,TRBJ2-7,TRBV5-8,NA,TGTGCCAGCAGCCCGCGGGTGTTAAGGTCCTACGAGCAGTACTTC,CASSPRVLRSYEQYF
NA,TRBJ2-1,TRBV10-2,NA,TGCGCCAGCAGTGAGTTATTGGTAGCTGGGAATGAGCAGTTCTTC,CASSELLVAGNEQFF
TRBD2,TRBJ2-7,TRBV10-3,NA,TGTGCCATCAGTCCTTCTTGGGCTAGCGGGGGGAATACCTACGAGCAGTACTTC,CAISPSWASGGNTYEQYF
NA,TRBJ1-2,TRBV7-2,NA,TGTGCCAGCAGCCTCATGAATGAGGGCGGCTATGGCTACACCTTC,CASSLMNEGGYGYTF
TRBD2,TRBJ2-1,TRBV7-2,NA,TGTGCCAGCAGCTCCCCGGGAGGGGGGTTCTTGTACAATGAGCAGTTCTTC,CASSSPGGGFLYNEQFF
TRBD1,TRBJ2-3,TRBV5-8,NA,TGTGCCAGCAGCAGCGACAGGGGGCTAGATACGCAGTATTTT,CASSSDRGLDTQYF
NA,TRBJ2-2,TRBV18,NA,TGTGCCAGCTCACCACCGGAGGGGTACACCGGGGAGCTGTTTTTT,CASSPPEGYTGELFF
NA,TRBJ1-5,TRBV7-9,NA,TGTGCCAGCAGCCCCGACCCCGGGGATCAGCCCCAGCATTTT,CASSPDPGDQPQHF
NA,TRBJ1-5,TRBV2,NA,TGTGCCAGCAGACAGGAGAACAATCAGCCCCAGCATTTT,CASRQENNQPQHF
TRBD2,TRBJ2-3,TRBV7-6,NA,TGTGCCAGCAGCCCCCGGGCTAGCGGGGGGGGAGCCACCACAGATACGCAGTATTTT,CASSPRASGGGATTDTQYF
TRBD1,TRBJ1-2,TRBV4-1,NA,TGCGCCAGCAGCCAGAGGGACAGCATCTCATCTGGCTACACCTTC,CASSQRDSISSGYTF
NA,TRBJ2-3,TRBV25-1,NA,TGTGCCAGCAGTGAATGGGCTAGCACAGATACGCAGTATTTT,CASSEWASTDTQYF
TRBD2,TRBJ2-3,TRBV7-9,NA,TGTGCCAGCAGCTTACCTAGCGGCGTGGCAGATACGCAGTATTTT,CASSLPSGVADTQYF
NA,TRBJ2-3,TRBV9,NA,TGTGCCAGCAGCGTAGATTGGGGCAGCACAGATACGCAGTATTTT,CASSVDWGSTDTQYF
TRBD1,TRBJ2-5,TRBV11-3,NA,TGTGCCAGCAGCTTTGACAGGGGTGAGACCCAGTACTTC,CASSFDRGETQYF
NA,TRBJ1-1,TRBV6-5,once,TGTGCCAGCAGGGCACTCTCGGGAAACACTGAAGCTTTCTTT,CASRALSGNTEAFF
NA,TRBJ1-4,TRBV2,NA,TGTGCCAGCAGGAGACAGGAGTCAACTAATGAAAAACTGTTTTTT,CASRRQESTNEKLFF
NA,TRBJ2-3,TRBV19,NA,TGTGCCAGTAGTCAATGGAGGATTAGCACAGATACGCAGTATTTT,CASSQWRISTDTQYF
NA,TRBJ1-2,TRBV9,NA,TGTGCCAGCAGCGCGACAGGAGATGGCTACACCTTC,CASSATGDGYTF
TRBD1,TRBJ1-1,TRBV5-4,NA,TGTGCCAGCAGCTTGATGGGACAGCCGAACACTGAAGCTTTCTTT,CASSLMGQPNTEAFF
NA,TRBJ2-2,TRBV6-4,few,TGTGCCAGCAGTGAGGGTAGCGGGAACACCGGGGAGCTGTTTTTT,CASSEGSGNTGELFF
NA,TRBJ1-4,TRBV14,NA,TGTGCCAGCAGCCAAGGGCGTAGGGGCGAAAAACTGTTTTTT,CASSQGRRGEKLFF
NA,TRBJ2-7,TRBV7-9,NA,TGTGCCAGCAGCTTAGTCCTGGCGGGGGCGAGGGACGAGCAGTACTTC,CASSLVLAGARDEQYF
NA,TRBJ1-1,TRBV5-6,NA,TGTGCCAGCAGCTTACAGGGCGCGAGGTGGGACACTGAAGCTTTCTTT,CASSLQGARWDTEAFF
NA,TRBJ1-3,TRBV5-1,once,TGCGCCAGCAGCCGAACAGGGAACACCATATATTTT,CASSRTGNTIYF
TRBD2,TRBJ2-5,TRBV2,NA,TGTGCCAGCAAGCTAGCGGGACTAGAGACCCAGTACTTC,CASKLAGLETQYF
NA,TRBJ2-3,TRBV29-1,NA,TGCAGCGTTGAATTCAGGGCCCCAGATACGCAGTATTTT,CSVEFRAPDTQYF
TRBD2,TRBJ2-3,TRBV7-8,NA,TGTGCCAGCAGCTCAATTCTAGCGGGAGGGACAGATACGCAGTATTTT,CASSSILAGGTDTQYF
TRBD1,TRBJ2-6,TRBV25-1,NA,TGTGCCAGCAGTGAACACAGGGGATCGGGGGCCAACGTCCTGACTTTC,CASSEHRGSGANVLTF
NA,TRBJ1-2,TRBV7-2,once,TGTGCCAGCAGCTTCCGTGACTATGGCTACACCTTC,CASSFRDYGYTF
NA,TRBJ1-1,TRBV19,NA,TGTGCCAGTAGCCAACTTCAAATGATGAACACTGAAGCTTTCTTT,CASSQLQMMNTEAFF
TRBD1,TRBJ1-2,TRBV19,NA,TGTGCCACCAGGGACAGGGCCGCCACTAACTATGGCTACACCTTC,CATRDRAATNYGYTF
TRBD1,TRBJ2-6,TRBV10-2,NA,TGCGCCAGCAGCCGGGACAGGGGGCGCCCTGGGGCCAACGTCCTGACTTTC,CASSRDRGRPGANVLTF
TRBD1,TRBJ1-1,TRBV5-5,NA,TGTGCCAGCAGCTTGGGAGTCGGAGGGGGCGGGACTGAAGCTTTCTTT,CASSLGVGGGGTEAFF
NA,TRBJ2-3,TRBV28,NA,TGTGCCAGCAGGACTTTCGGGGATACGCAGTATTTT,CASRTFGDTQYF
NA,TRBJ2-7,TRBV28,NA,TGTGCCAGCAGTCCTGGAAAGTGGGGGGAAGACTACGAGCAGTACTTC,CASSPGKWGEDYEQYF
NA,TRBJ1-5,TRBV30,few,TGTGCCTGGAGTGTAGGAAGGGAGGAGCCCCAGCATTTT,CAWSVGREEPQHF
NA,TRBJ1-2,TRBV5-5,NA,TGTGCCAGCAGCTTTAGTCAGGGGAATTATGGCTACACCTTC,CASSFSQGNYGYTF
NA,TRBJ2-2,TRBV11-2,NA,TGTGCCAGCACGTCCAACACCGGGGAGCTGTTTTTT,CASTSNTGELFF
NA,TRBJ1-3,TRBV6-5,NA,TGTGCCAGCAGTTACGTGGGAGATGGAAACACCATATATTTT,CASSYVGDGNTIYF
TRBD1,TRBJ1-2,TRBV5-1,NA,TGCGCCAGCAGCTTGATAACAGGGGGCGTTTTGGATGGCTACACCTTC,CASSLITGGVLDGYTF
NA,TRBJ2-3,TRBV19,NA,TGTGCCAGTAGTTCGCGCGGGGGCCGAATCACAGATACGCAGTATTTT,CASSSRGGRITDTQYF
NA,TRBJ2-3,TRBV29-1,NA,TGCAGCGTTCTCCAGGATAGCACAGATACGCAGTATTTT,CSVLQDSTDTQYF
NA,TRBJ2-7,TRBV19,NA,TGTGCCAGTATGCACAGGGGAGGCTACGAGCAGTACTTC,CASMHRGGYEQYF
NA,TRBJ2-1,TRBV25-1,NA,TGTGCCAGCAATGCGGGGGCTTACAATGAGCAGTTCTTC,CASNAGAYNEQFF
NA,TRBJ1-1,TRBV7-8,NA,TGTGCCAGCAGCTTAGTAGGCAGGGACACTGAAGCTTTCTTT,CASSLVGRDTEAFF